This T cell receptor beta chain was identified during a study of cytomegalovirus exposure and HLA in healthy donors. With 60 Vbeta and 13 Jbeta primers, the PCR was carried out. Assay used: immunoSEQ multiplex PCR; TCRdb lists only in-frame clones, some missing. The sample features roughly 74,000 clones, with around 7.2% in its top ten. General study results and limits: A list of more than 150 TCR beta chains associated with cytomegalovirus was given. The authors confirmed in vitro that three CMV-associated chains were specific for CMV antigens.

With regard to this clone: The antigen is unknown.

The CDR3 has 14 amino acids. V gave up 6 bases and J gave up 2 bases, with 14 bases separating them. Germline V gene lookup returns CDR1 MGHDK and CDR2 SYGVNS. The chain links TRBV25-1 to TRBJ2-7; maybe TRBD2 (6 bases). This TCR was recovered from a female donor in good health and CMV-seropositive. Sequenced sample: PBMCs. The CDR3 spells CASSGDLPPYEQYF. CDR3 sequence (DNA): TGTGCCAGCAGCGGGGACTTACCCCCCTACGAGCAGTACTTC.